This T cell receptor beta chain was sequenced during a study of blood T cell repertoires in COVID-19. Original data processing: Amplification of reference gene primers was used by the study to estimate nucleated cell counts. Data came from immunoSEQ multiplex PCR; TCRdb stores just in-frame clones and leaves some out. For V, J and clone size, that table is used; D and trimming come from the DNA. This table holds 150,000 to 200,000 clones, 65% to 85% found once. This CDR3 contains 13 residues. Germline V gene lookup returns CDR1 SNHLY and CDR2 FYNNEI. V lost 1 base and J 11 bases, leaving 11 bases between the germline ends. Enrollees, about 18 to 95 years old, lived in 24 US areas. Participants' own reports of clinical history determined their cohort assignment. Two negative PCRs, clearance, or symptom resolution were required of recovered Cohort 3 donors.

The sequence was obtained from a middle-aged man who had recovered from COVID-19. Sequencing input: PBMCs or T cells enriched from blood (not recorded which). V gene TRBV2 combines with J gene TRBJ1-4; no clear D gene. The CDR3 protein is CASSEEEQLKLFF. CDR3 nucleotides: TGTGCCAGCAGTGAAGAGGAGCAGCTTAAACTGTTTTTT.